This note documents a single T cell receptor (beta chain) sequence. The antigen remains undetermined. CDR1 is MGHRA, CDR2 YSYEKL, per germline. The CDR3 runs 13 residues. V trimming: 8 bases; J trimming: 9 bases; junction bases outside the gene matches: 7. The sample originates from a study of T cell repertoires in cytomegalovirus infection. A single record per CDR3 protein comes from TCRdb applying MiXCR to the reads. This table has about 85,000 distinct CDR3 sequences, under 55% appearing once. V usage is TRBV4-1 and J usage is TRBJ2-1, with 10 bases identical to TRBD2. The source material was CD8+ T cells from cultured PBMCs, sampled from culture after CMV antigen stimulation. The receptor was isolated from a human donor in good health (CMV status not recorded). Some clones in this sample may be carry-over from other donors' samples. CDR3 protein: CASGAGGRSEQFF. Written as DNA, the CDR3 is TGCGCCAGCGGAGCGGGGGGGCGAAGTGAGCAGTTCTTC.